A selection of T cell receptor beta chains follows, all from one sample in a study of blood T cell repertoires in COVID-19. TCRdb's copy holds only in-frame clones and misses some; the assay was immunoSEQ multiplex PCR. Seen here are 150,000 or so clones, over 75% observed once, and the top ten hold 13%. The sample was peripheral blood. These receptors were taken from a man aged 18-30 years with COVID-19, enrolled during active disease. The CDR3 runs from the conserved cysteine through the conserved F or W. D genes are given only for firm matches. Expanded clones get a size class; other rows say once, few or many, or leave the size out.

.,TRBV10-3,TRBJ2-7,.,CAISESAREASYEQYF,TGTGCCATCAGTGAGTCAGCCAGGGAGGCCTCCTACGAGCAGTACTTC
.,TRBV11-2,TRBJ1-1,.,CASSKYGGNTEAFF,TGTGCCAGCAGCAAGTACGGAGGGAATACTGAAGCTTTCTTT
.,TRBV12-3/TRBV12-4,TRBJ2-3,.,CASSLDPRTQYF,TGTGCCAGCAGTTTAGACCCCAGGACGCAGTATTTT
.,TRBV7-2,TRBJ2-1,TRBD2,CASSLAPAGGPHEQFF,TGTGCCAGCAGCTTAGCTCCAGCGGGAGGGCCTCATGAGCAGTTCTTC
.,TRBV13,TRBJ1-3,TRBD1,CASSERTGKRTTIYF,TGTGCCAGCAGCGAAAGGACAGGGAAACGGACCACCATATATTTT
.,TRBV3-1/TRBV3-2,TRBJ1-5,TRBD1,CASSRVVGQGHQPQHF,TGTGCCAGCAGCCGTGTGGTGGGACAGGGGCATCAGCCCCAGCATTTT
.,TRBV13,TRBJ2-7,TRBD2,CASSWLAGESYEQYF,TGTGCCAGCAGCTGGCTAGCGGGTGAGTCCTACGAGCAGTACTTC
.,TRBV5-4,TRBJ2-2,TRBD1,CASSTQGAGTGELFF,TGTGCCAGCAGCACCCAGGGGGCGGGGACCGGGGAGCTGTTTTTT
.,TRBV2,TRBJ2-7,TRBD1,CASSEGRQGPWYEQYF,TGTGCCAGCAGTGAAGGAAGACAGGGACCCTGGTACGAGCAGTACTTC
.,TRBV19,TRBJ1-1,.,CASSPQGLKTEAFF,TGTGCCAGTAGTCCACAGGGTCTTAAAACTGAAGCTTTCTTT
.,TRBV5-4,TRBJ2-3,TRBD2,CASSPGGLAGLTDTQYF,TGTGCCAGCAGCCCCGGCGGACTAGCGGGCTTGACAGATACGCAGTATTTT
few,TRBV5-5,TRBJ2-7,TRBD1,CASSLKGARSLSSYEQYF,TGTGCCAGCAGCTTGAAGGGGGCTCGGAGCTTGAGCTCCTACGAGCAGTACTTC
.,TRBV7-9,TRBJ2-7,TRBD1,CASSYGQGNEQYF,TGTGCCAGCAGCTATGGACAGGGAAACGAGCAGTACTTC
.,TRBV24-1,TRBJ1-2,TRBD1,CATSDPTGDDYGYTF,TGTGCCACCAGTGATCCTACAGGGGACGACTATGGCTACACCTTC
.,TRBV2,TRBJ2-2,TRBD2,CASSPKRGTGELFF,TGTGCCAGCAGTCCCAAGCGGGGCACCGGGGAGCTGTTTTTT
.,TRBV7-9,TRBJ2-7,.,CASSQPDSSYEQYF,TGTGCCAGCAGTCAACCGGACAGCAGCTACGAGCAGTACTTC
.,TRBV7-6,TRBJ2-7,.,CASSLVVHASEQYF,TGTGCCAGCAGCTTAGTTGTCCACGCTAGCGAGCAGTACTTC
.,TRBV11-3,TRBJ2-1,TRBD1,CASSLWTGGSNEQFF,TGTGCCAGCAGCTTATGGACAGGGGGCTCGAATGAGCAGTTCTTC
.,TRBV6-5,TRBJ1-4,.,CASSYSQVREKLLF,TGTGCCAGCAGTTACTCTCAAGTTCGGGAAAAACTGCTTTTT
.,TRBV11-3,TRBJ2-1,.,CASSLLAGPYNEQFF,TGTGCCAGCAGCCTATTGGCGGGCCCCTACAATGAGCAGTTCTTC
.,TRBV24-1,TRBJ1-5,.,CATSDLQPGCIWNQPQHF,TGTGCCACCAGTGATTTGCAACCGGGGTGTATTTGGAATCAGCCCCAGCATTTT
.,TRBV29-1,TRBJ1-1,.,CSVEGRSSNTEAFF,TGCAGCGTTGAAGGTCGGTCCTCGAACACTGAAGCTTTCTTT
.,TRBV6-2/TRBV6-3,TRBJ1-4,TRBD1,CASSLGQDNEKLLF,TGTGCCAGCAGTTTGGGACAGGATAATGAAAAACTGCTTTTT
.,TRBV28,TRBJ2-1,.,CASNDGGLYNEQFF,TGTGCCAGCAATGATGGTGGGCTCTACAATGAGCAGTTCTTC
.,TRBV9,TRBJ2-2,TRBD1,CASSVAGQGLGYTGELFF,TGTGCCAGCAGCGTAGCGGGACAGGGGTTAGGGTACACCGGGGAGCTGTTTTTT
.,TRBV14,TRBJ2-5,.,CASSQVVPGTQYF,TGTGCCAGCAGCCAAGTGGTCCCGGGGACCCAGTACTTC
.,TRBV7-2,TRBJ2-7,TRBD2,CASSLVGLAGVEQYF,TGTGCCAGCAGCTTAGTCGGACTAGCGGGAGTCGAGCAGTACTTC
.,TRBV5-1,TRBJ2-3,TRBD1,CASSLADRRTDTQYF,TGCGCCAGCAGCTTAGCGGACAGGCGCACAGATACGCAGTATTTT